Below are 2 T cell receptor beta chains sequenced from a single sample in a study of T cell responses to AZD1222 COVID-19 vaccine. The method was immunoSEQ multiplex PCR; TCRdb's version includes in-frame clones alone and lacks a portion of them. There are 50,000 to 60,000 clones in the sample; over 70% occur only once, and 5% lies in the top ten. Sequenced here: peripheral blood, sampled 28 days after the second AZD1222 dose. The receptors originated from an adult who received the AZD1222 COVID-19 vaccine.

The chain employs TRBV6-5 and TRBJ1-5; 8 bases line up with TRBD1. Looked up from germline, CDR1 is MNHEY and CDR2 is SVGAGI. V shed 5 bases and J 0 bases; nucleotides not matched to a gene: 3. The CDR3 is made up of 15 amino acids. CDR3 loop: CASSQGAHSNQPQHF. CDR3 nucleotide sequence: TGTGCCAGCAGTCAGGGGGCTCATAGCAATCAGCCCCAGCATTTT.

The chain has TRBV6-1 and TRBJ1-2, with D unresolved. V was clipped by 2 bases and J by 9 bases, with 10 bases between them. Germline V gene lookup returns CDR1 MNHNS and CDR2 SASEGT. The CDR3 sequence is 12 residues long. CDR3 protein: CASSEILGSYTF. The CDR3 bases are TGTGCCAGCAGTGAAATTTTGGGGAGCTACACCTTC.